This T cell receptor beta chain was captured in a study of molecular identifiers for immune sequencing clone quantification. Whole-study findings and limits: Jurkat TCR RNA spiked in from one cell could reportedly be detected among some 980,000 naive cells.

Only a few counts were recorded for this clonotype. Its antigen is not identified. The germline V and J ends were trimmed by 2 bases and 0 bases, with 10 bases remaining between them. The CDR3 is 15 residues long. Germline loops: CDR1 MDHEN, CDR2 SYDVKM. The bulk TCR libraries were made with methods described before and with listed TCR primers. TCRdb called the PCR reads again in MiXCR, with one record for every CDR3 protein. The profile covers fewer than 350,000 distinct CDR3 sequences, with about 23% appearing a single time and 0.74% taken by the ten largest. This receptor was identified in a human donor in good health. Some libraries in this study had Jurkat cell RNA spiked in. Material: naive CD8+ T cells from blood, with Jurkat cell RNA spiked in. The sample's subset: FACS-sorted CD8+CD4-CCR7+CD45RA+ naive T cells. The genes are TRBV28 and TRBJ1-1; TRBD1 might be the D (6 bases). CDR3 sequence (DNA): TGTGCCAGCAGTTTAGTACAGGGCTTGAACACTGAAGCTTTCTTT. It specifies CASSLVQGLNTEAFF.